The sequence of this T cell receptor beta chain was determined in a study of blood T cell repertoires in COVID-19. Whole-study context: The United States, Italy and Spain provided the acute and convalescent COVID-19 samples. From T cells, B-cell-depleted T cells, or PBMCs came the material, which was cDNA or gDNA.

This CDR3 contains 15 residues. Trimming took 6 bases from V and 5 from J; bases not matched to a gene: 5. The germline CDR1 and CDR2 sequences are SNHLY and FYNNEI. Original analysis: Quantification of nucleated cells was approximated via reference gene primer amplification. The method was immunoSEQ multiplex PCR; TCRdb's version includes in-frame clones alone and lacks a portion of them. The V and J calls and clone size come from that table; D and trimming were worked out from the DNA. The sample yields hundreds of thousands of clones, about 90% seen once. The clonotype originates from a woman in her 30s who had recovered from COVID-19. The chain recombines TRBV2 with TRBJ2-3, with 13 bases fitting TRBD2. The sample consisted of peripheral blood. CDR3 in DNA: TGTGCCAGCAGGGAGAGACTAGCGGGAGGAGATACGCAGTATTTT. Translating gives CASRERLAGGDTQYF.